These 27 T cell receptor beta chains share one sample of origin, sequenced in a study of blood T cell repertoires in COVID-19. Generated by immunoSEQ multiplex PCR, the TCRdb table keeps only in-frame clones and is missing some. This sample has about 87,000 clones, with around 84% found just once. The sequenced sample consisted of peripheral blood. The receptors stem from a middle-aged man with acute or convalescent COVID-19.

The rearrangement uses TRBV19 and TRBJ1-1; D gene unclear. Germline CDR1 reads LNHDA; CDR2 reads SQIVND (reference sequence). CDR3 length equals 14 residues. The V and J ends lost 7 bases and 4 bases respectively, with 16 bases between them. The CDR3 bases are TGTGCCAGTAATGGGGAGATACTTGCCACTGAAGCTTTCTTT. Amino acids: CASNGEILATEAFF.

The CDR3 region is CASSSRTDTQYF. Here the CDR3 DNA reads TGTGCCAGTAGCAGCCGCACAGATACGCAGTATTTT. The chain joins TRBV9 to TRBJ2-3; D gene uncertain. CDR1 is SGDLS, CDR2 YYNGEE, per germline. Trimming removed 8 bases at V and 1 base at J, with 8 bases between. The CDR3 loop spans 12 amino acids.

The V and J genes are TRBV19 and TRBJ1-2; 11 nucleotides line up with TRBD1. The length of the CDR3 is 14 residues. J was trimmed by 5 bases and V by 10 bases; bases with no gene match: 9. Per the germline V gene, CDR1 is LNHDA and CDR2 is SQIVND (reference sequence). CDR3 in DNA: TGTGCCACATCCGGACAGGGGGCGTATTATGGCTACACCTTC. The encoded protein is CATSGQGAYYGYTF.

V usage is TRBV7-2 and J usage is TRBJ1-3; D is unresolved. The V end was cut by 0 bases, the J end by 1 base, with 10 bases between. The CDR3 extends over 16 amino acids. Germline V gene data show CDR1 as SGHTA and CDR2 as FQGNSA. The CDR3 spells CASSLASGSSGNTIYF. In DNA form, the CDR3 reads TGTGCCAGCAGCTTAGCATCCGGGTCTTCTGGAAACACCATATATTTT.

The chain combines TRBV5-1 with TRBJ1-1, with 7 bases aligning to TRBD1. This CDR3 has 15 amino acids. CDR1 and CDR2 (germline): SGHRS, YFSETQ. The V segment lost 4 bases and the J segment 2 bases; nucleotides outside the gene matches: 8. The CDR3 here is CASSMDGTANTEAFF. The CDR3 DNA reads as TGCGCCAGCAGCATGGATGGGACAGCCAACACTGAAGCTTTCTTT.

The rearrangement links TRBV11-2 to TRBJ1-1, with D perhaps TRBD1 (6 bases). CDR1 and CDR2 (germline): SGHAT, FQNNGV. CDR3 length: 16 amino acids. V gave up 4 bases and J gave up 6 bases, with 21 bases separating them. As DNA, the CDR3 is TGTGCCAGCAGCTACACTCGGGGGGGCGGTGGCGCTGAAGCTTTCTTT. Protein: CASSYTRGGGGAEAFF.

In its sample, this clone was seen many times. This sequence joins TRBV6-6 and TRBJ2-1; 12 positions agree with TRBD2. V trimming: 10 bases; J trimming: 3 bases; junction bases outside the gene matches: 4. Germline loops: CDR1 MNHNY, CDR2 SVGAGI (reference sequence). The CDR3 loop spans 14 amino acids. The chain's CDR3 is CATRLAGDYNEQFF. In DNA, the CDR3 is TGTGCCACCAGACTAGCGGGGGACTACAATGAGCAGTTCTTC.

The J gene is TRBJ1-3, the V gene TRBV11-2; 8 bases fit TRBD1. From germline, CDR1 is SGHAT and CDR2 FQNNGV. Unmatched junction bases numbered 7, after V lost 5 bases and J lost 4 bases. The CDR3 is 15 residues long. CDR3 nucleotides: TGTGCCAGCAGCGGACAGGGTTTTAGCGGAAACACCATATATTTT. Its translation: CASSGQGFSGNTIYF.

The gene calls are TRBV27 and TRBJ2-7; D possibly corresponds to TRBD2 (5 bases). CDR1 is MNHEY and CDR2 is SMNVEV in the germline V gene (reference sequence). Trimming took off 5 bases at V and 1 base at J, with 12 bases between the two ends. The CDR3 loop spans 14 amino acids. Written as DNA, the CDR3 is TGTGCCAGCAGTATCCGGGATCCATCCTACGAGCAGTACTTC. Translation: CASSIRDPSYEQYF.

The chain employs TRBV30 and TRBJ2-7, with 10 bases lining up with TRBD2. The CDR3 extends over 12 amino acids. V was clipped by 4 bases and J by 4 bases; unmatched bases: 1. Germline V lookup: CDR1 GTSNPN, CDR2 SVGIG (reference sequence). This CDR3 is CAWTSGGYEQYF. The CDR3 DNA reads TGTGCCTGGACTAGCGGGGGTTACGAGCAGTACTTC.

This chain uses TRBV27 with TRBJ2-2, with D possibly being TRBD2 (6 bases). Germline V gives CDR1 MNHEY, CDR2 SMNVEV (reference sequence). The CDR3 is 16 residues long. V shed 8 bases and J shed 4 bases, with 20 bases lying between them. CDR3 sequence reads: CASAKVGGVSTGELFF. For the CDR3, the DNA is TGTGCCAGCGCCAAAGTCGGGGGAGTCAGCACCGGGGAGCTGTTTTTT.

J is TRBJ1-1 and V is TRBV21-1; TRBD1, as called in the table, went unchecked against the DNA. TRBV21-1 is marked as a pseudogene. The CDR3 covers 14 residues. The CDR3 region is CASSKGRGLTEAFF. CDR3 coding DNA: TGTGCCAGCAGCAAAGGCAGGGGGCTGACTGAAGCTTTCTTT.

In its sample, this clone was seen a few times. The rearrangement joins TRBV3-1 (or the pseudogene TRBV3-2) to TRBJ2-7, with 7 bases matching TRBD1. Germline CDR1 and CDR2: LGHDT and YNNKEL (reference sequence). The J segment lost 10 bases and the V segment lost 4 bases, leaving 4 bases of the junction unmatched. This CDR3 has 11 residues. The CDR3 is CASSLGTDQYF. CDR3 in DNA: TGTGCCAGCAGCCTCGGGACAGACCAGTACTTC.

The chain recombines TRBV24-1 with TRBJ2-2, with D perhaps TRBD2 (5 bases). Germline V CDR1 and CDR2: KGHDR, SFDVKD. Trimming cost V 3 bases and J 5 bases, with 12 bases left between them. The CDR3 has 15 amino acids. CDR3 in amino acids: CATSDPTLATGELFF. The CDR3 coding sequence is TGTGCCACCAGTGATCCAACTCTAGCAACCGGGGAGCTGTTTTTT.

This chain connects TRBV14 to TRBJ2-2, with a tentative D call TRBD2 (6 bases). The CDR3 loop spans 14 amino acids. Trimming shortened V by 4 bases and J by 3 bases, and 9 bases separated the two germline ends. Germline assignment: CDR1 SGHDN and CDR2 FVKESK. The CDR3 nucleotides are TGTGCCAGCAGCCTGGGACTGTACACCGGGGAGCTGTTTTTT. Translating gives CASSLGLYTGELFF.

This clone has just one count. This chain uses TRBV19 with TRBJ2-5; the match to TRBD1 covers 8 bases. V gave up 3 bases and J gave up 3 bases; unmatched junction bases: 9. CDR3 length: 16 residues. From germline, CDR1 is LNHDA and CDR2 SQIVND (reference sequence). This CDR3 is CASSIEGQGEEETQYF. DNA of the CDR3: TGTGCCAGTAGTATTGAAGGACAGGGAGAGGAAGAGACCCAGTACTTC.

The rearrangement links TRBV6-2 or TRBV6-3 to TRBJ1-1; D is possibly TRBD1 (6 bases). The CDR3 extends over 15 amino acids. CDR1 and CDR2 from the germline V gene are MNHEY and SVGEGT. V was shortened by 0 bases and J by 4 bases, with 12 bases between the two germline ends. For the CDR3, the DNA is TGTGCCAGCAGTTACTCGTTTACAGGGAGCACTGAAGCTTTCTTT. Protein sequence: CASSYSFTGSTEAFF.

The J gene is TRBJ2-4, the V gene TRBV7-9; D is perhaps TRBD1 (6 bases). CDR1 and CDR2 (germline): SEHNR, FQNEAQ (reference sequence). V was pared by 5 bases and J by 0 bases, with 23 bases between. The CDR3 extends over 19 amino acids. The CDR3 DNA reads TGTGCCAGCAGCAGCCAGGGGCAAGGTGGTGAACTAGCCAAAAACATTCAGTACTTC. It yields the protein CASSSQGQGGELAKNIQYF.

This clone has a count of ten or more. The CDR3 DNA reads as TGTGCCAGCAGTTTATCCCCGGCGGAGCCCCAGCATTTT. The encoded protein is CASSLSPAEPQHF. The rearrangement joins TRBV27 to TRBJ1-5; D gene ambiguous. The germline CDR1 and CDR2 sequences are MNHEY and SMNVEV (reference sequence). This CDR3 comprises 13 residues. The V end was cut by 0 bases, the J end by 8 bases, with 8 bases between.

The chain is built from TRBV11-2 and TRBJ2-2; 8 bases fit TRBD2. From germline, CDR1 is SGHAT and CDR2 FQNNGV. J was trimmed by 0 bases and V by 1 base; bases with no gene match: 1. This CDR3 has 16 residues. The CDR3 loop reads CASSLAGGPNTGELFF. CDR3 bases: TGTGCCAGCAGCTTAGCGGGAGGGCCGAACACCGGGGAGCTGTTTTTT.

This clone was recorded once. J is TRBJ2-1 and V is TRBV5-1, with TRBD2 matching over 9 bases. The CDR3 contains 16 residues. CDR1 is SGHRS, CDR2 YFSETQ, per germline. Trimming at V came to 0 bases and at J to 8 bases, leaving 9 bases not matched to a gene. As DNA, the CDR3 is TGCGCCAGCAGCTTGGCCACGGTAGCGGGAGCATATGAGCAGTTCTTC. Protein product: CASSLATVAGAYEQFF.

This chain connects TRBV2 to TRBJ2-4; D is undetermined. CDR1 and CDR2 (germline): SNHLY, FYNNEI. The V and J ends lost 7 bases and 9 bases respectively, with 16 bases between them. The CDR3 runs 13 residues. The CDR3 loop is CASKASPGGIQYF. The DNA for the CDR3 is TGTGCCAGCAAGGCCTCTCCTGGCGGCATTCAGTACTTC.

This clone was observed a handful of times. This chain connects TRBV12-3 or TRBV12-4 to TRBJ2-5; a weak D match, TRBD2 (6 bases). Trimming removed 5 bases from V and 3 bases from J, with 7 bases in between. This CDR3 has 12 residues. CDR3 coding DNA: TGTGCCAGCAGTGGACTAAAAGAGACCCAGTACTTC. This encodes CASSGLKETQYF.

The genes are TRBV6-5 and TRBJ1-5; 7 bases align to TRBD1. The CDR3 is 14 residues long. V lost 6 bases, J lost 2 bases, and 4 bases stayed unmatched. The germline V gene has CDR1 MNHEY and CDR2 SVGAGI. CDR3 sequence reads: CASRLGQGNQPQHF. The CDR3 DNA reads TGTGCCAGCAGACTAGGACAGGGCAATCAGCCCCAGCATTTT.

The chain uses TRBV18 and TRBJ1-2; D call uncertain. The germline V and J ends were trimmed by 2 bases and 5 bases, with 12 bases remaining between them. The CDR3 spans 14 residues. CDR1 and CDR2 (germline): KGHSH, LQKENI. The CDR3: CASSPNEFSYGYTF. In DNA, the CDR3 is TGTGCCAGCTCACCAAATGAGTTTTCGTATGGCTACACCTTC.

The CDR3 here is CASSPRLGTNEKLFF. DNA of the CDR3: TGTGCCAGCAGCCCACGCCTCGGAACTAATGAAAAACTGTTTTTT. This chain connects TRBV6-6 to TRBJ1-4; no definite D call. From germline, CDR1 is MNHNY and CDR2 SVGAGI (reference sequence). The CDR3 has 15 amino acids. V dropped 6 bases and J dropped 1 base, with 12 bases sitting between them.

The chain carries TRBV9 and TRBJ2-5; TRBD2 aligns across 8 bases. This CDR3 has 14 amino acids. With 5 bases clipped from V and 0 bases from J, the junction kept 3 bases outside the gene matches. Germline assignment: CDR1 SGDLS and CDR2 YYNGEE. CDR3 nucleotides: TGTGCCAGCAGTACGGGAGGGGACCAAGAGACCCAGTACTTC. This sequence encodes CASSTGGDQETQYF.